Detailed here is one TCR beta chain. It has no known antigen specificity. No much larger clone exists at a distance of one base, and base qualities are not known. Read against the paper, the sample's time point label means: cycle 2 day 1 (C2D1) of nivolumab. Every trial patient had relapsed after autologous stem cell transplantation, and cohorts A, B and C differed in prior brentuximab vedotin exposure. The trial cohort included fewer than 60 patients with relapsed/refractory classical Hodgkin lymphoma, and each patient had a best overall response of complete response, partial response or progressive disease. In the multi-cohort phase II CheckMate 205 trial, trial patients received single-agent nivolumab. An independent review committee assessed best overall response using the 2007 International Working Group response criteria. PBMCs from the trial were collected at three points: immediately before nivolumab initiation (C1D1), and during therapy at cycle 2 day 1 and cycle 4 day 1. After peripheral blood was drawn into 8 mL Vacutainer Cell Preparation Tubes, PBMCs were isolated by centrifugation and then cryopreserved.

Genomic DNA was extracted with the Qiagen DNeasy kit from unsorted PBMCs and from negatively selected CD4+ and CD8+ fractions. TCR beta CDR3 regions were amplified by immunoSEQ multiplex PCR using primers annealing to V and J segments. Amplification bias was minimized using a synthetic immune receptor repertoire, and residual bias was removed computationally after sequencing. Processing in the source paper ran as follows. Custom Python scripts were used to quantify repertoire diversity as the Shannon entropy index. Unsorted, CD4+ and CD8+ repertoires were examined separately, except in combined analyses, for which CD4+ and CD8+ sequences were merged in silico. A clone was considered expanded if an increase in frequency of at least 2-fold after treatment relative to C1D1 was found, and a pseudocount of 0.5 was applied to clones undetected at baseline. Clones with 0 or 1 copy at C1D1 were defined as singleton clones, while clones with 2 or more copies were defined as non-singleton clones. Clones expanded in unsorted samples were annotated as CD4+, CD8+ or unknown by matching protein sequences in sorted samples from the same patient. Wilcoxon tests on paired samples were used to test changes in diversity from C1D1 to C4D1. Not all clones reach the TCRdb copy of this immuneACCESS table, which keeps in-frame sequences only. Checked studies attribute under half of the gap to unresolved V genes and leave the rest unexplained. D and trimming were read from the DNA, whereas the V and J calls and clone size are those reported in that table. For this sample the table gives about 41,000 clones, of which around 83% were detected only once. The ten largest clones add up to 4.5% to 6.5% of the sample.

Between the V and J ends, shortened by 8 bases and 1 base respectively, the junction contains 21 bases. CDR1 and CDR2, per the germline V gene (reference sequence), are LNHDA and SQIVND. From the cysteine through the phenylalanine, the CDR3 covers 17 amino acids. The kept DNA is CDR3 alone, 51 bases in frame from the first base. This entry comes from a study of PD-1 blockade in classical Hodgkin lymphoma (dated by TCRdb to 2018 to 2020). Background for the entire study: Nivolumab dosing was 3 mg/kg intravenously every 2 weeks, continuing until either disease progression or unacceptable toxicity. A peripheral blood immune signature of response to PD-1 blockade in classical Hodgkin lymphoma was defined using TCR beta sequencing and CyTOF.

The study at large found these results: A significant rise by C4D1 was seen in CD4+ but not CD8+ TCR diversity (p=0.0027 vs p=0.16), with the rise being most apparent in complete responders (p=0.02). The study was restricted to a single clinical trial cohort, and the causes of repertoire differences, possibly disease activity or prior therapy, were left undefined. Baseline TCR diversity was reported as lower in newly diagnosed patients than in healthy donors, and lower still in relapsed/refractory patients. Baseline diversity similar to that of newly diagnosed patients was observed in trial patients achieving complete response, whereas significantly lower diversity was observed in partial responders and progressors. Patients starting nivolumab less than 1 year after ASCT had lower diversity and were excluded from later analyses to avoid confounding by immune reconstitution.

The sequenced sample was peripheral blood mononuclear cells (PBMCs), obtained before the second cycle of nivolumab. This TCR derives from a human donor with classical Hodgkin lymphoma. The chain is encoded by TRBV19 joined to TRBJ1-5; TRBD1 is a weak D gene call, 5 bases matching. The CDR3 reads as follows: CASSFPSGTGSNQPQHF. The DNA is as follows: TGTGCCAGTTCGTTCCCATCCGGGACTGGGAGCAATCAGCCCCAGCATTTT.